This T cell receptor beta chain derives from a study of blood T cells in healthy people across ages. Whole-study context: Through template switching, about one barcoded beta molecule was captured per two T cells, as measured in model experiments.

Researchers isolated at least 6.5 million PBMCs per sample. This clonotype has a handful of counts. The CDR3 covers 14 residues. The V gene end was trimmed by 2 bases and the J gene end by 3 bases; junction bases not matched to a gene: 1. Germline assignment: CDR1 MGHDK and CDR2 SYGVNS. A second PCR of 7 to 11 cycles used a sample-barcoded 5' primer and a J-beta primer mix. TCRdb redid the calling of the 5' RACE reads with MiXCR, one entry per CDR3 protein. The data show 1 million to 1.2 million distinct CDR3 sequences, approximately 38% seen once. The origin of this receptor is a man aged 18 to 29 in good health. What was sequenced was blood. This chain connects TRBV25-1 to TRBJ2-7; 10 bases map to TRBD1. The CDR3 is CASSERTGGYEQYF. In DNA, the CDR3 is TGTGCCAGCAGTGAAAGGACAGGGGGCTACGAGCAGTACTTC.